The rows below give T cell receptor beta chains drawn from one sample of a study of blood T cells in healthy people across ages. In TCRdb, the 5' RACE reads were re-called with MiXCR into one record per CDR3 protein. This table holds 1.2 million to 1.5 million distinct CDR3 sequences, around 55% found once. The material sequenced was blood. Receptors originate from a man younger than 35 in good health. The CDR3 runs from the conserved cysteine through the conserved F or W.

V gene: TRBV2; J gene: TRBJ2-2; CDR3 protein: CASASSNTGELFF
V gene: TRBV20-1; J gene: TRBJ1-4; CDR3 protein: CSALGQPNEKLFF
V gene: TRBV2; J gene: TRBJ2-7; CDR3 protein: CASRTLAGGLYEQYF
V gene: TRBV18; J gene: TRBJ2-1; CDR3 protein: CARSPLPRETQFF
V gene: TRBV3-1; J gene: TRBJ1-1; CDR3 protein: CASSQVRHTEAFF
V gene: TRBV4-2; J gene: TRBJ1-5; CDR3 protein: CASSQVEGYQPQHF
V gene: TRBV12-5; J gene: TRBJ1-5; CDR3 protein: CASGLVTGGLDQPQHF
V gene: TRBV7-6; J gene: NA; CDR3 protein: CASSPGPPVYEQYF
V gene: TRBV2; J gene: NA; CDR3 protein: CASTPVDVTYEQYF
V gene: TRBV7-8; J gene: NA; CDR3 protein: CASSPKGPIYEQYF
V gene: TRBV12-3/TRBV12-4; J gene: TRBJ1-5; CDR3 protein: CASVSGGTNQPQHF
V gene: TRBV29-1; J gene: TRBJ2-5; CDR3 protein: CSVQGNQETQYF
V gene: TRBV13; J gene: TRBJ1-1; CDR3 protein: CASSLGWGENTEAFF
V gene: TRBV2; J gene: TRBJ1-2; CDR3 protein: CASSRDRGGGYTF